This TCR beta chain was sequenced in a study of cytomegalovirus exposure and HLA in healthy donors. General observations from the study: From TCR beta sequences, most subjects' HLA-A and HLA-B alleles were reportedly predicted accurately. Later analysis suggested most CMV-associated TCR beta chains were HLA-restricted.

This clone was seen once. The antigen remains unidentified. Both 60 Vbeta primers and 13 Jbeta primers went into the PCR. Authors' analysis steps: Some 10 million of the approximately 80 million unique TCR beta chains counted in a later analysis were shared. Here immunoSEQ multiplex PCR was the method, and the copy in TCRdb shows in-frame clones only, minus some. V and J calls and clone size come straight from that table; D and trimming were deduced from the DNA. Of some 200,000 clones detected, approximately 78% appear once; the ten largest clones hold 6.5%. The source is a woman aged 45-65 years in good health and CMV-seropositive. Sequencing was performed on PBMCs.

The CDR3 spells CASSWTTDLVGTQYF. Here the CDR3 DNA reads TGTGCCAGCAGTTGGACGACAGACCTCGTGGGTACGCAGTATTTT. V gene TRBV28 combines with J gene TRBJ2-3; possibly TRBD1 for D (5 bases). The CDR3 length is 15 residues. Trimming removed 4 bases at V and 8 bases at J, with 19 bases between. Germline CDR1 reads MDHEN; CDR2 reads SYDVKM. The full variable domain, rest sourced from reference TRBV28 and TRBJ2-3, is DVKVTQSSRYLVKRTGEKVFLECVQDMDHENMFWYRQDPGLGLRLIYFSYDVKMKEKGDIPEGYSVSREKKERFSLILESASTNQTSMYLCASSWTTDLVGTQYFGPGTRLTVL.